This TCR beta chain was retrieved from a study of blood T cell repertoires in COVID-19. In the study overall: There were acute and convalescent COVID-19 samples, and they came from the United States, Italy and Spain. Nucleic acid was either cDNA or gDNA, and it came from T cells, B-cell-depleted T cells, or PBMCs.

The Seattle site enrolled patients during active infection and followed them longitudinally. Authors' methods: The authors estimated nucleated cell counts from reference gene primer amplification. The table came from immunoSEQ multiplex PCR; TCRdb's copy has only in-frame clones and leaves some out. D and trimming come from the DNA, and the V and J calls and clone size come from that table. The sample contains around 130,000 clones, 90% of which appear only once. The germline V and J ends were trimmed by 3 bases and 0 bases, with 6 bases remaining between them. This CDR3 spans 14 amino acids. The germline V gene has CDR1 LNHDA and CDR2 SQIVND (reference sequence).

This chain uses TRBV19 with TRBJ1-3; a possible D gene is TRBD1 (6 bases). This TCR was sampled from a man aged 55 to 70 with COVID-19, enrolled during active disease. The source material was peripheral blood. The CDR3 sequence: CASSMDSSGNTIYF. CDR3 bases: TGTGCCAGTAGTATGGACAGCTCTGGAAACACCATATATTTT.